This T cell receptor (beta chain) was retrieved from a study of shared clonotypes between healthy human individuals. The overall study: There were three CD4 naive, three CD4 memory, two CD8 naive and one CD8 memory plates per donor. Findings and limits, study-wide: Generation probabilities were higher for clonotypes shared across all four sorted-subset donors than for unshared ones.

With 3 bases removed from V and 0 bases from J, the gap between germline ends came to 9 bases. The V gene's germline CDR1 is MNHNS and CDR2 SASEGT. The CDR3 has 14 amino acids. As regards this clone: What it recognizes is unknown.

The data were produced by immunoSEQ multiplex PCR, yet TCRdb's version contains in-frame clones alone and is incomplete. Of some 1,400,000 clones in the sample, roughly 96% were seen once. The sequenced sample was naive CD4+ T cells sorted from blood. Indicated subset: CD45RA+ positively selected. The chain uses TRBV6-1 and TRBJ2-7; D gene unclear. This receptor was taken from a man younger than 40 in good health. Here the CDR3 reads CASSEGINSYEQYF. CDR3 in DNA: TGTGCCAGCAGTGAGGGGATTAACTCCTACGAGCAGTACTTC.